This T cell receptor beta chain was identified in a study of T cell changes during pregnancy in multiple sclerosis. The V gene lost 11 bases and the J gene lost 3 bases, with 14 bases spanning the gap. The CDR3 sequence is 13 residues long. The germline V gene encodes CDR1 MRHNA and CDR2 SNTAGT. This clone came up once. The assay was immunoSEQ multiplex PCR, and TCRdb's table has in-frame clones only and misses some. This table holds approximately 23,000 clones, about 90% found once. The sequence was obtained from a female donor in good health, enrolled as a control in a pregnancy study. J is TRBJ1-5 and V is TRBV6-4; D perhaps matches TRBD1 (6 bases). Sequenced here: CD4+ T cells from peripheral blood mononuclear cells, sampled in the third trimester of pregnancy. CDR3 amino acids: CAAGDGANQPQHF. DNA of the CDR3: TGTGCCGCAGGGGACGGGGCCAATCAGCCCCAGCATTTT.